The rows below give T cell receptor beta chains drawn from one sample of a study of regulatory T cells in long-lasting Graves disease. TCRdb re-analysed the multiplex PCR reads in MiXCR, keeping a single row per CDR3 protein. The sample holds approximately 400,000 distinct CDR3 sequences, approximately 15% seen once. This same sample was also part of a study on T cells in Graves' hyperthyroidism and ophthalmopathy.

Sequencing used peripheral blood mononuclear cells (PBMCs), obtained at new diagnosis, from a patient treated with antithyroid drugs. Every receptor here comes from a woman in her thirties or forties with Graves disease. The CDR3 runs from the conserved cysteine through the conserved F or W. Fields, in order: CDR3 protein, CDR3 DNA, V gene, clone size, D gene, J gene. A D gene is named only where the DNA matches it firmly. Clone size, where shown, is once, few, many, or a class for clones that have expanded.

CASSPNTGQEYNEQFF TGTGCCAGCAGTCCGAACACGGGACAGGAATACAATGAGCAGTTCTTC TRBV14 many TRBD1 TRBJ2-1
CATSRDRMGVGYNEQFF TGTGCCACCAGCAGAGATCGAATGGGAGTGGGATACAATGAGCAGTTCTTC TRBV15 NA NA TRBJ2-1
CASSAGPGGIQYF TGTGCCAGCAGCGCGGGACCAGGGGGCATTCAGTACTTC TRBV7-2 many NA TRBJ2-4
CASSGGQEAGTQYF TGTGCCAGCAGCGGAGGACAGGAGGCGGGGACCCAGTACTTC TRBV9 NA TRBD1 TRBJ2-5
CSARWLQYEQFF TGCAGTGCTAGATGGCTTCAATATGAGCAGTTCTTC TRBV20-1 many NA TRBJ2-1
CASSGDLSYNEQFF TGTGCCAGCAGCGGGGATCTATCCTACAATGAGCAGTTCTTC TRBV9 NA NA TRBJ2-1
CSARGTGSTNYGYTF TGCAGTGCTAGAGGGACAGGCTCAACTAACTATGGCTACACCTTC TRBV20-1 many TRBD1 TRBJ1-2
CASETVNYGYTF TGTGCCAGCGAGACAGTTAACTATGGCTACACCTTC TRBV28 few NA TRBJ1-2
CASSSEDRVPQETQYF TGTGCCAGCAGTTCCGAGGACAGGGTTCCCCAAGAGACCCAGTACTTC TRBV28 many TRBD1 TRBJ2-5
CASSVGPSQETQYF TGTGCCAGCAGCGTCGGACCGAGTCAAGAGACCCAGTACTTC TRBV9 NA NA TRBJ2-5
CSAPGLADYNEQFF TGCAGTGCCCCAGGTCTAGCAGATTACAATGAGCAGTTCTTC TRBV20-1 NA NA TRBJ2-1
CASTLRGPLAGLGETQYF TGTGCCAGCACCCTAAGGGGGCCACTAGCGGGATTAGGAGAGACCCAGTACTTC TRBV7-2 many TRBD2 TRBJ2-5
CASSIAGPTETQYF TGTGCCAGCAGTATAGCGGGACCCACAGAGACCCAGTACTTC TRBV27 many TRBD2 TRBJ2-5
CASSYAGEGDTQYF TGTGCCAGCAGTTACGCGGGCGAGGGAGATACGCAGTATTTT TRBV6-2/TRBV6-3 NA NA TRBJ2-3
CATSRVNRQETQYF TGTGCCACCAGCAGGGTTAATCGCCAAGAGACCCAGTACTTC TRBV15 many NA TRBJ2-5
CASSTRTGAFDGYTF TGCGCCAGCAGCACCCGGACAGGGGCCTTTGATGGCTACACCTTC TRBV5-1 many TRBD1 TRBJ1-2
CASSLDPSSGNTIYF TGTGCCAGCAGCCTTGATCCTAGCTCTGGAAACACCATATATTTT TRBV12-3/TRBV12-4 many NA TRBJ1-3
CASSVSQGTKNIQYF TGCGCCAGCAGCGTGTCACAGGGAACCAAAAACATTCAGTACTTC TRBV5-1 many NA TRBJ2-4
CASSLFELAHMAGELFF TGTGCCAGCAGCTTATTTGAGCTAGCTCATATGGCCGGGGAGCTGTTTTTT TRBV13 many NA TRBJ2-2
CASSPGTSGKQFF TGTGCCAGCAGCCCCGGCACTAGCGGTAAGCAGTTCTTC TRBV7-8 many TRBD2 TRBJ2-1
CASSLGQVGEQYF TGTGCCAGCAGCCTAGGGCAAGTGGGAGAGCAGTACTTC TRBV7-2 NA NA TRBJ2-7
CASTRGPTSTDTQYF TGTGCCAGCACCCGGGGCCCGACGAGCACAGATACGCAGTATTTT TRBV6-1 many NA TRBJ2-3
CASIVRGAGNTGELFF TGTGCCAGCATAGTAAGAGGGGCTGGAAACACCGGGGAGCTGTTTTTT TRBV11-3 NA NA TRBJ2-2
CASSLGGILSDNEQFF TGTGCCAGCAGCTTAGGGGGTATTTTGTCCGACAATGAGCAGTTCTTC TRBV7-8 many NA TRBJ2-1
CASTPRGAPEAKNIQYF TGTGCCAGTACCCCTAGGGGGGCCCCTGAAGCCAAAAACATTCAGTACTTC TRBV19 few NA TRBJ2-4
CASSDGTSGRTDTQYF TGTGCCAGCAGCGACGGGACTAGCGGGCGGACAGATACGCAGTATTTT TRBV28 many TRBD2 TRBJ2-3
CASSQLRGAYNGQFF TGTGCCAGCAGCCAACTCCGGGGAGCCTACAATGGGCAGTTCTTC TRBV3-1 few NA TRBJ2-1
CASSWEDRQPYEQYF TGTGCCAGCAGCTGGGAGGACAGGCAGCCTTACGAGCAGTACTTC TRBV11-2 many NA TRBJ2-7
CASGGPHTGELFF TGTGCCAGCGGAGGGCCGCACACCGGGGAGCTGTTTTTT TRBV7-2 many NA TRBJ2-2
CSVKGGQKNTEAFF TGCAGCGTGAAGGGGGGACAAAAGAACACTGAAGCTTTCTTT TRBV29-1 many NA TRBJ1-1
CASSRTTKTGMVPYEQYF TGTGCCAGCAGCCGAACCACAAAGACAGGGATGGTACCCTACGAGCAGTACTTC TRBV13 few TRBD1 TRBJ2-7
CASSPRFSDTDTQYF TGTGCCAGCTCACCCCGGTTTAGCGACACAGATACGCAGTATTTT TRBV18 many NA TRBJ2-3
CASSASTGSIIQYF TGTGCCAGCAGTGCATCGACGGGTTCGATCATTCAGTACTTC TRBV25-1 NA NA TRBJ2-4
CASSQDGLAGVPFNEQFF TGTGCCAGCAGCCAAGATGGCCTAGCGGGAGTACCCTTCAATGAGCAGTTCTTC TRBV14 many TRBD2 TRBJ2-1
CASSGESGRVYEQYF TGTGCCAGCAGCGGAGAAAGCGGGAGGGTCTACGAGCAGTACTTC TRBV5-4 many TRBD2 TRBJ2-7
CASSQTVLNEQFF TGCGCCAGCAGCCAGACAGTTTTGAATGAGCAGTTCTTC TRBV5-1 many NA TRBJ2-1
CASSLAPTGNSPLHF TGTGCCAGCAGCCTAGCCCCCACCGGTAATTCACCCCTCCACTTT TRBV27 many NA TRBJ1-6
CAIKEGGSADTQYF TGTGCCATCAAAGAGGGAGGGTCTGCAGATACGCAGTATTTT TRBV10-3 many TRBD2 TRBJ2-3
CSVVRLRELNEQFF TGCAGCGTTGTTAGATTACGGGAGTTAAATGAGCAGTTCTTC TRBV29-1 NA NA TRBJ2-1
CASSESTGQLYNEQFF TGTGCCAGCAGTGAATCGACAGGGCAACTATACAATGAGCAGTTCTTC TRBV6-1 few TRBD1 TRBJ2-1
CASGVVTYEQYF TGTGCCAGCGGGGTGGTGACCTACGAGCAGTACTTC TRBV28 NA NA TRBJ2-7
CASSELGLAGFGELFF TGTGCCAGCAGTGAACTTGGGCTAGCGGGTTTCGGGGAGCTGTTTTTT TRBV2 many TRBD2 TRBJ2-2
CASSDRDRGLHGYTF TGTGCCAGCAGCGACCGGGACAGGGGGCTTCATGGCTACACCTTC TRBV3-1 few TRBD1 TRBJ1-2
CATSDYLGIGMNTEAFF TGTGCCACCAGTGATTACCTAGGGATAGGGATGAACACTGAAGCTTTCTTT TRBV24-1 NA NA TRBJ1-1
CASSMGRGLDETQYF TGTGCCAGTAGTATGGGCAGGGGGCTGGACGAGACCCAGTACTTC TRBV19 many TRBD1 TRBJ2-5
CASSQELRNYEQYF TGTGCCAGCAGCCAAGAACTGAGAAACTACGAGCAGTACTTC TRBV4-1 NA NA TRBJ2-7
CASSIDSKSGRYLDTQYF TGTGCCAGCAGCATAGACTCCAAAAGCGGGAGGTATCTGGATACGCAGTATTTT TRBV9 NA TRBD2 TRBJ2-3
CASSLGVDVGIGTDTQYF TGTGCCAGCAGCTTAGGAGTCGATGTGGGGATCGGCACAGATACGCAGTATTTT TRBV11-2 many NA TRBJ2-3
CASSEVRASGQETQYF TGTGCCAGCAGTGAGGTTCGGGCTAGCGGCCAAGAGACCCAGTACTTC TRBV25-1 few TRBD2 TRBJ2-5
CASRHTSGPNPDTQYF TGTGCCAGCAGGCATACTAGCGGACCCAACCCAGATACGCAGTATTTT TRBV7-2 many TRBD2 TRBJ2-3
CASSYRSYEQYF TGTGCCAGCAGTTACCGTTCCTACGAGCAGTACTTC TRBV28 many NA TRBJ2-7
CAWSATEAKNIQYF TGTGCCTGGAGTGCGACAGAAGCCAAAAACATTCAGTACTTC TRBV30 few NA TRBJ2-4
CASSLGVVPTNNEQFF TGTGCCAGCAGCTTAGGGGTCGTCCCCACAAACAATGAGCAGTTCTTC TRBV11-2 many NA TRBJ2-1
CASSERGTYVSEAFF TGTGCCAGCAGTGAAAGGGGGACCTATGTATCTGAAGCTTTCTTT TRBV2 many NA TRBJ1-1
CASRTGTGVDQPQHF TGTGCCAGCAGAACCGGGACAGGGGTTGATCAGCCCCAGCATTTT TRBV2 many TRBD1 TRBJ1-5
CASTLTLNSPLHF TGTGCCAGCACCCTGACGCTGAATTCACCCCTCCACTTT TRBV12-3/TRBV12-4 many NA TRBJ1-6
CASTSTGHLTDTQYF TGTGCCAGCACCTCAACGGGGCACCTCACAGATACGCAGTATTTT TRBV12-3/TRBV12-4 many NA TRBJ2-3
CASTLVAGAEGNTIYF TGTGCCAGCACCCTTGTTGCGGGGGCAGAAGGAAACACCATATATTTT TRBV6-1 NA NA TRBJ1-3
CSARDGQGADEQYF TGCAGTGCTAGAGACGGCCAGGGGGCGGACGAGCAGTACTTC TRBV20-1 many TRBD1 TRBJ2-7